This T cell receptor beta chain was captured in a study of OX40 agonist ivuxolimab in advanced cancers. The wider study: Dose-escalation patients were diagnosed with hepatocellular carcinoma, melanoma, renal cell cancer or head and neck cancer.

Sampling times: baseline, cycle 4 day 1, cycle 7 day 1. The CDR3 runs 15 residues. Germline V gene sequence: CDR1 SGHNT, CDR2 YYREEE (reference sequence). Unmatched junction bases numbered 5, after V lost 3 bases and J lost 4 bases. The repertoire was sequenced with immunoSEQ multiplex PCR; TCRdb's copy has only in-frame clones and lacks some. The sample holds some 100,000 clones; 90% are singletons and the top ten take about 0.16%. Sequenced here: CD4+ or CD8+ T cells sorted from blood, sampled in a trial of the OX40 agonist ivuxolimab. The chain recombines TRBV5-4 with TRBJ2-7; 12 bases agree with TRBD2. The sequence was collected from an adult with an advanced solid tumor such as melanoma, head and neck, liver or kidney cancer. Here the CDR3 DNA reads TGTGCCAGCAGCTCCTGGACTAGCGGGGAGTACGAGCAGTACTTC. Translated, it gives CASSSWTSGEYEQYF.